A selection of T cell receptor beta chains follows, all from one sample in a study of patients and donors after allogeneic stem cell transplantation. TCRdb re-called the RT-PCR reads through MiXCR, storing one row per CDR3 protein. Of over 350,000 distinct CDR3 sequences in the sample, roughly 17% were seen once. Material: blood, either unsorted or a sorted T cell fraction (not recorded which). The receptors were gathered from a human donor who was either an allogeneic HSCT recipient or a stem cell or donor lymphocyte infusion donor (not recorded which). It is not recorded whose cells these are; they may come from a transplant donor. The CDR3 runs from the conserved cysteine through the conserved F or W. D genes are given only for firm matches. Clone size is not always given. Where it is, it says once, few, many or a class for expanded clones.

j_gene,v_gene,abundance,d_gene,CDR3aa,CDR3nt
TRBJ2-5,TRBV20-1,.,TRBD2,CSAWGLAGGETQYF,TGCAGTGCCTGGGGACTAGCGGGGGGGGAGACCCAGTACTTC
TRBJ1-6,TRBV21-1,.,.,CASSRGQGAPLYNSPLHF,TGTGCCAGCAGTAGAGGACAGGGGGCACCTCTCTATAATTCACCCCTCCACTTT
TRBJ2-1,TRBV7-2,many,.,CASSLRYEQFF,TGTGCCAGCAGCTTAAGGTATGAGCAGTTCTTC
TRBJ2-2,TRBV12-5,.,TRBD1,CASGSGQGTGELFF,TGTGCTAGTGGTTCCGGACAGGGGACCGGGGAGCTGTTTTTT
TRBJ2-1,TRBV7-9,few,.,CASSQTSYEQFF,TGTGCCAGCAGCCAGACTAGTTATGAGCAGTTCTTC
TRBJ2-5,TRBV20-1,few,TRBD2,CSASLAGRQETQYF,TGCAGTGCTAGTCTAGCGGGGAGACAAGAGACCCAGTACTTC
TRBJ2-1,TRBV27,.,.,CASSSQSSYNEQFF,TGTGCCAGCAGTTCTCAGAGCTCCTACAATGAGCAGTTCTTC
TRBJ2-3,TRBV9,few,TRBD2,CASRSAGEGDTQYF,TGTGCCAGCAGGTCAGCGGGGGAGGGAGATACGCAGTATTTT
TRBJ2-7,TRBV12-3/TRBV12-4,.,.,CASTLGGFYEQYF,TGTGCCAGCACCCTGGGGGGATTCTACGAGCAGTACTTC
TRBJ1-3,TRBV29-1,few,TRBD1,CSVLLPKTGHGNTIYF,TGCAGCGTTTTACTACCCAAGACAGGGCACGGAAACACCATATATTTT
TRBJ2-3,TRBV27,few,TRBD2,CASSPGREGDTQYF,TGTGCCAGCAGTCCAGGGCGGGAGGGAGATACGCAGTATTTT
TRBJ2-4,TRBV7-2,.,TRBD1,CASSLPTGGVGQYF,TGTGCCAGCAGCTTACCGACAGGGGGGGTCGGTCAGTACTTC
TRBJ2-1,TRBV12-3/TRBV12-4,.,TRBD2,CASSLAFRTSGDNEQFF,TGTGCCAGCAGTTTAGCGTTTCGGACTAGCGGAGACAATGAGCAGTTCTTC
TRBJ2-1,TRBV4-2,few,TRBD2,CASSQDLAGGLDEQFF,TGTGCCAGCAGCCAAGATCTAGCGGGGGGTTTAGATGAGCAGTTCTTC
TRBJ1-2,TRBV12-3/TRBV12-4,many,.,CASSSGGPYGYTF,TGTGCCAGCAGTTCGGGAGGACCCTATGGCTACACCTTC
TRBJ1-2,TRBV6-1,.,.,CASSRAWYTF,TGTGCCAGCAGTAGGGCTTGGTACACCTTC
TRBJ2-1,TRBV6-2/TRBV6-3,many,TRBD1,CATDRDSIYNEQFF,TGTGCCACCGACCGGGACAGCATCTACAATGAGCAGTTCTTC
TRBJ2-7,TRBV6-2/TRBV6-3,few,.,CASSGHYEQYF,TGTGCCAGCAGTGGCCACTACGAGCAGTACTTC
TRBJ2-5,TRBV20-1,few,TRBD2,CSARASGEQETQYF,TGCAGTGCTAGAGCTAGCGGGGAACAAGAGACCCAGTACTTC
TRBJ2-2,TRBV7-9,.,.,CASSHFTGELFF,TGTGCCAGCAGCCACTTTACGGGGGAGCTGTTTTTT
TRBJ1-1,TRBV10-3,.,.,CATKGTKNTEAFF,TGTGCCACTAAAGGGACAAAGAACACTGAAGCTTTCTTT
TRBJ2-4,TRBV11-2,.,TRBD2,CASSLGTSGRATNLAKNIQYF,TGTGCCAGCAGCTTAGGGACTAGCGGGAGGGCCACTAATTTAGCCAAAAACATTCAGTACTTC
TRBJ1-5,TRBV7-3,.,.,CASSLNGNSNQPQHF,TGTGCCAGCAGCTTAAACGGGAATAGCAATCAGCCCCAGCATTTT
TRBJ2-4,TRBV6-1,.,.,CASSEGRDFFQNIQYF,TGTGCCAGCAGTGAAGGCAGGGATTTTTTCCAAAACATTCAGTACTTC
TRBJ1-2,TRBV12-3/TRBV12-4,.,TRBD1,CASRYTTGFGGYTF,TGTGCCAGCAGGTACACGACAGGGTTCGGGGGCTACACCTTC
TRBJ1-6,TRBV3-1,few,.,CASSLEGLLTLHF,TGTGCCAGCAGCCTCGAGGGTCTGCTTACCCTCCACTTT
TRBJ1-1,TRBV5-1,many,.,CASSLVPANTEAFF,TGCGCCAGCAGCTTGGTGCCAGCGAACACTGAAGCTTTCTTT
TRBJ2-5,TRBV6-1,.,.,CASSRWGEGAETQYF,TGTGCCAGCAGTCGGTGGGGTGAGGGAGCGGAGACCCAGTACTTC
TRBJ1-1,TRBV6-1,few,TRBD1,CASRGQEKTEAFF,TGTGCCAGCAGAGGACAGGAGAAAACTGAAGCTTTCTTT
TRBJ1-4,TRBV7-2,few,.,CASSRERVGGEKLFF,TGTGCCAGCAGCCGTGAGCGGGTAGGAGGTGAAAAACTGTTTTTT
TRBJ2-3,TRBV4-1,.,.,CASSQGPGTDTQYF,TGCGCCAGCAGCCAGGGGCCTGGCACAGATACGCAGTATTTT
TRBJ2-1,TRBV5-1,many,.,CASSFYGGPYNEQFF,TGCGCCAGCAGCTTTTACGGGGGTCCCTACAATGAGCAGTTCTTC
TRBJ2-2,TRBV5-1,.,TRBD1,CASSLLTGVTGELFF,TGCGCCAGCAGCTTGTTAACAGGGGTGACCGGGGAGCTGTTTTTT
TRBJ2-1,TRBV9,few,.,CASTSSGLSYNEQFF,TGTGCCAGCACGTCGAGCGGCCTCTCCTACAATGAGCAGTTCTTC